Given below is one TCR beta chain in context. The target antigen is unknown. The germline gives CDR1 SGHRS, CDR2 YFSETQ. The CDR3 spans 14 residues. The V and J ends lost 4 bases and 7 bases, in that order; junction bases with no gene match: 7. Assay used: immunoSEQ multiplex PCR; TCRdb lists only in-frame clones, some missing. This repertoire shows under 45,000 clones, less than 85% found once; its top ten account for about 23%. This entry comes from a study of pediatric ulcerative colitis. No immunosuppressive drugs were given to ulcerative colitis patients before diagnostic colonoscopy. Blood was drawn at the time of colonoscopy. Findings and caveats of the study: Acute severe colitis showed lower rectal diversity from clonal expansions. Blood-rectal clonal overlap within each person was significantly higher in ulcerative colitis patients than controls.

This chain joins TRBV5-1 and TRBJ2-1; 8 nucleotides line up with TRBD2. This sequence was found in a girl aged 5 to 17 with moderate ulcerative colitis. Sample: blood. CDR3 sequence reads: CASSLSGRGNEQFF. CDR3 nucleotide sequence: TGCGCCAGCAGCCTGAGCGGGAGAGGAAATGAGCAGTTCTTC.